A selection of T cell receptor beta chains follows, all from one sample in a study of blood T cells in healthy people across ages. One entry per CDR3 protein results from TCRdb running MiXCR on the 5' RACE reads. Of roughly 1.4 million distinct CDR3 sequences in the sample, 45% to 70% are singletons; the top ten hold 5% to 7%. Sequenced sample: blood. These receptor sequences come from a man younger than 35 in good health. Each CDR3 is given with its conserved first and last residue. D genes are given only for firm matches. Clone size, where shown, is once, few, many, or a class for clones that have expanded.

d_call clone_size j_call cdr3_length v_call cdr3_nt cdr3_aa
TRBD2 . TRBJ2-5 16 TRBV29-1 TGCAGCGTTGTCGCTAGCGGGAGTGGGGATATCAATGAGCAGTACTTC CSVVASGSGDINEQYF
. . TRBJ2-5 15 TRBV24-1 TGTGCCACCTCAATCCGGTGGGGGAACCAAGAGACCCAGTACTTC CATSIRWGNQETQYF
TRBD2 . TRBJ2-1 13 TRBV20-1 TGCAGTGCTAGAGGAGCGGGGGTCAATGAGCAGTTCTTC CSARGAGVNEQFF
TRBD1 . TRBJ2-7 13 TRBV4-1 TGCGCCAGCAGCAACCCAGGGGGCTCCGAGCAGTACTTC CASSNPGGSEQYF
TRBD1 . TRBJ1-1 13 TRBV6-5 TGTGCCAGCAGTGACAGGGGAGAGACTGAAGCTTTCTTT CASSDRGETEAFF
TRBD1 . TRBJ2-7 15 TRBV4-1 TGCGCCAGCAGCCAGGAGACAGGGGGCTTCTACGAGCAGTACTTC CASSQETGGFYEQYF
. . TRBJ2-4 16 TRBV6-6 TGTGCCAGCAGTTACTCGAGGGGGGGTGTCGAAAACATTCAGTACTTC CASSYSRGGVENIQYF
TRBD2 few TRBJ2-5 16 TRBV24-1 TGTGCCACCAGTGACCCAGGGACTAGCGGGAAAGAGACCCAGTACTTC CATSDPGTSGKETQYF
TRBD2 . TRBJ2-1 17 TRBV7-9 TGTGCCAGCAGCTCTCCCCTTGTAGCGGGAGACGTTAGTGAGCAGTTCTTC CASSSPLVAGDVSEQFF
. few TRBJ2-2 16 TRBV12-3/TRBV12-4 TGTGCCAGCAGCCAGACTCCATCGGGCTACACCGGGGAGCTGTTTTTT CASSQTPSGYTGELFF
TRBD1 . TRBJ2-1 16 TRBV4-1 TGCGCCAGCAGCCAGACCGGGACAGGGGCTTCTTGGGTACAGTTCTTC CASSQTGTGASWVQFF
. . TRBJ2-5 14 TRBV5-1 TGCGCCAGCAGCTCCCCGAGGGGACAAGAGACCCAGTACTTC CASSSPRGQETQYF
. many TRBJ1-2 15 TRBV10-3 TGTGCCATCAGTGGGGAGGTGGTAGTTGGAGAGGGCTACACCTTC CAISGEVVVGEGYTF
. few TRBJ2-7 11 TRBV6-6 TGTGCCAGCAGCTACAGGGCCGAGCAGTACTTC CASSYRAEQYF
. . TRBJ2-3 15 TRBV29-1 TGCAGCGTTGAAGGTGCGGACGAAGTCACAGATACGCAGTATTTT CSVEGADEVTDTQYF
. . TRBJ2-1 10 TRBV29-1 TGCAGCGTTCAACCCAATGAGCAGTTCTTC CSVQPNEQFF
. . TRBJ2-2 15 TRBV21-1 TGTGCCAGCAGCAAAGGCCCAACGAACACCGGGGAGCTGTTTTTT CASSKGPTNTGELFF
TRBD2 few TRBJ2-5 14 TRBV7-8 TGTGCCAGCAGCCGGACTAGCAGACAAGAGACCCAGTACTTC CASSRTSRQETQYF
. . TRBJ2-7 14 TRBV12-3/TRBV12-4 TGTGCCAGCAGTTTGGTGGGGAAACCCTACGAGCAGTACTTC CASSLVGKPYEQYF
. . TRBJ1-2 15 TRBV10-3 TGTGCCATCACCGAGGGGGTTGCGGGTGACTATGGCTACACCTTC CAITEGVAGDYGYTF
. . TRBJ2-7 14 TRBV3-1 TGTGCCAGCAGCCAAGATGTTCGGGCCTACGAGCAGTACTTC CASSQDVRAYEQYF
. few TRBJ1-2 14 TRBV7-9 TGTGCCAGCAGCCTAGAGGGGGGGACGTATGGCTACACCTTC CASSLEGGTYGYTF
. few TRBJ1-1 12 TRBV29-1 TGCAGCGTTGACAGGCGGAACACTGAAGCTTTCTTT CSVDRRNTEAFF
TRBD1 . TRBJ2-3 16 TRBV7-9 TGTGCCAGCAGCTTCCCGACAGGGGTCAGCACAGATACGCAGTATTTT CASSFPTGVSTDTQYF
TRBD1 few TRBJ1-2 13 TRBV20-1 TGCAGTGCCGTCTTCACAGGGGAAGGGGGCTACACCTTC CSAVFTGEGGYTF
. . TRBJ1-6 13 TRBV6-5 TGTGCTAGCCAGAGCTCCTATAATTCACCCCTCCACTTT CASQSSYNSPLHF
TRBD1 . TRBJ2-7 14 TRBV29-1 TGCAGCGCTACGCGACAGGGGGTCAGCTACGAGCAGTACTTC CSATRQGVSYEQYF
. . TRBJ2-4 14 TRBV18 TGTGCCAGCTCCCCGGTAGAGGGAACCGTCCACCAGTACTTC CASSPVEGTVHQYF
. few TRBJ1-6 14 TRBV27 TGTGCCAGCAGTTCCGAAGTCGGAGCCTCACCCCTCCACTTT CASSSEVGASPLHF
. . TRBJ1-1 14 TRBV12-3/TRBV12-4 TGTGCCAGCAGCAAAGCAAATCGCAACACTGAAGCTTTCTTT CASSKANRNTEAFF
TRBD1 . TRBJ2-7 15 TRBV27 TGTGCCAGCAGTAGACGACAGGGGGGGTCCTACGAGCAGTACTTC CASSRRQGGSYEQYF
. . TRBJ2-4 15 TRBV15 TGTGCCACCAGCAGAGATGGGGGCCTCGGGGACATTCAGTACTTC CATSRDGGLGDIQYF
. . TRBJ1-4 17 TRBV4-1 TGCGCCAGCAGCCAAACCCCATTGACAGTTATTAATGAAAAACTGTTTTTT CASSQTPLTVINEKLFF
. . TRBJ2-7 14 TRBV20-1 TGCAGTGCTAGAGAGAGACTGGACTCCTACGAGCAGTACTTC CSARERLDSYEQYF
TRBD1 . TRBJ1-1 12 TRBV28 TGTGCCTCCCAGGGCAGGGGGACTGAAGCTTTCTTT CASQGRGTEAFF